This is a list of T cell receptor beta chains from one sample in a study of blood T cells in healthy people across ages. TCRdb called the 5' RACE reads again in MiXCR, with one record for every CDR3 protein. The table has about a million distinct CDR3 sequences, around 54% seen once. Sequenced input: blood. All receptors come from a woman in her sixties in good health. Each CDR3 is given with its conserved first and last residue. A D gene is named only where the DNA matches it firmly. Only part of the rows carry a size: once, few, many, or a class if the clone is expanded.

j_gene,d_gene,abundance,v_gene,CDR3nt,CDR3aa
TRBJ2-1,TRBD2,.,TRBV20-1,TGCAGTGCTCATTTGCGGGAGGGGGCCGGGGCCTCCTACAATGAGCAGTTCTTC,CSAHLREGAGASYNEQFF
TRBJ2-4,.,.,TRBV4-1,TGCGCCAGCAGCCAAGTGTATGCCAAAAACATTCAGTACTTC,CASSQVYAKNIQYF
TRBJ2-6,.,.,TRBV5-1,TGCGCCAGCAGCTTGGGACGGTCCCCTGGGGCCAACGACCTGACTTTC,CASSLGRSPGANDLTF
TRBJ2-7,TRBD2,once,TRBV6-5,TGTGCCAGCAGCCTCACCACTAGCGGGAGTGGTTACGAGCAGTACTTC,CASSLTTSGSGYEQYF
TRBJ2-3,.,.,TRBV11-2,TGTGCCAGCAGCTCCGGCGGACTGTTCACAGATACGCAGTATTTT,CASSSGGLFTDTQYF
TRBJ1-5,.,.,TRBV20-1,TGCAGTGCTAGCGGCGCCGGGACAAGCCATCAGCCCCAGCATTTT,CSASGAGTSHQPQHF
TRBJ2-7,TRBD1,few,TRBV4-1,TGCGCCAGCAGCCAAGAACCCAAGGACAGGGGTTACGAGCAGTACTTC,CASSQEPKDRGYEQYF
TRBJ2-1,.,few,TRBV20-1,TGCAGTGCTATCCATTCGGGGAGGACGAGCTCCTACAATGAGCAGTTCTTC,CSAIHSGRTSSYNEQFF
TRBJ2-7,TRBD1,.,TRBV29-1,TGCAGCGTCGCGGACAGGGGGTTTTCGGGATCCTACGAGCAGTACTTC,CSVADRGFSGSYEQYF
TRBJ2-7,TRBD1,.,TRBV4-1,TGCGCCAGCAGCCAGGGAGACAGGGGGCCGCGCTCCTACGAGCAGTACTTC,CASSQGDRGPRSYEQYF